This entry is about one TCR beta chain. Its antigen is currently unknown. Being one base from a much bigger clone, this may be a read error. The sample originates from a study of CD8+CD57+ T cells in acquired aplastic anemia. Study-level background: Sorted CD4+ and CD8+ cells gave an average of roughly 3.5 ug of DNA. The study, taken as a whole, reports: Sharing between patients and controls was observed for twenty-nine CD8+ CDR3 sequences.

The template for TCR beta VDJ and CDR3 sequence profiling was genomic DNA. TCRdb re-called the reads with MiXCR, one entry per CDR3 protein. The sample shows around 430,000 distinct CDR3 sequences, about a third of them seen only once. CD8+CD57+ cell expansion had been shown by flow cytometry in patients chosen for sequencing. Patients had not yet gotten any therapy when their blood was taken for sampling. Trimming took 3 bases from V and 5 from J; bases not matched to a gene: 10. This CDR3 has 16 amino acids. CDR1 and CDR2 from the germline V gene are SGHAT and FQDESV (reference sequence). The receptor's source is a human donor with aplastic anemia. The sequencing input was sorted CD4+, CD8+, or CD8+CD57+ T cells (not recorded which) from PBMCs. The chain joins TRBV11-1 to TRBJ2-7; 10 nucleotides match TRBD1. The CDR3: CASSFRTGTGAHEQYF. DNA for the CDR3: TGTGCCAGCAGCTTCCGTACCGGGACAGGGGCCCACGAGCAGTACTTC. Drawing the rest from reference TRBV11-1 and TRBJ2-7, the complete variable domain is EAEVAQSPRYKITEKSQAVAFWCDPISGHATLYWYRQILGQGPELLVQFQDESVVDDSQLPKDRFSAERLKGVDSTLKIQPAELGDSAMYLCASSFRTGTGAHEQYFGPGTRLTVT.